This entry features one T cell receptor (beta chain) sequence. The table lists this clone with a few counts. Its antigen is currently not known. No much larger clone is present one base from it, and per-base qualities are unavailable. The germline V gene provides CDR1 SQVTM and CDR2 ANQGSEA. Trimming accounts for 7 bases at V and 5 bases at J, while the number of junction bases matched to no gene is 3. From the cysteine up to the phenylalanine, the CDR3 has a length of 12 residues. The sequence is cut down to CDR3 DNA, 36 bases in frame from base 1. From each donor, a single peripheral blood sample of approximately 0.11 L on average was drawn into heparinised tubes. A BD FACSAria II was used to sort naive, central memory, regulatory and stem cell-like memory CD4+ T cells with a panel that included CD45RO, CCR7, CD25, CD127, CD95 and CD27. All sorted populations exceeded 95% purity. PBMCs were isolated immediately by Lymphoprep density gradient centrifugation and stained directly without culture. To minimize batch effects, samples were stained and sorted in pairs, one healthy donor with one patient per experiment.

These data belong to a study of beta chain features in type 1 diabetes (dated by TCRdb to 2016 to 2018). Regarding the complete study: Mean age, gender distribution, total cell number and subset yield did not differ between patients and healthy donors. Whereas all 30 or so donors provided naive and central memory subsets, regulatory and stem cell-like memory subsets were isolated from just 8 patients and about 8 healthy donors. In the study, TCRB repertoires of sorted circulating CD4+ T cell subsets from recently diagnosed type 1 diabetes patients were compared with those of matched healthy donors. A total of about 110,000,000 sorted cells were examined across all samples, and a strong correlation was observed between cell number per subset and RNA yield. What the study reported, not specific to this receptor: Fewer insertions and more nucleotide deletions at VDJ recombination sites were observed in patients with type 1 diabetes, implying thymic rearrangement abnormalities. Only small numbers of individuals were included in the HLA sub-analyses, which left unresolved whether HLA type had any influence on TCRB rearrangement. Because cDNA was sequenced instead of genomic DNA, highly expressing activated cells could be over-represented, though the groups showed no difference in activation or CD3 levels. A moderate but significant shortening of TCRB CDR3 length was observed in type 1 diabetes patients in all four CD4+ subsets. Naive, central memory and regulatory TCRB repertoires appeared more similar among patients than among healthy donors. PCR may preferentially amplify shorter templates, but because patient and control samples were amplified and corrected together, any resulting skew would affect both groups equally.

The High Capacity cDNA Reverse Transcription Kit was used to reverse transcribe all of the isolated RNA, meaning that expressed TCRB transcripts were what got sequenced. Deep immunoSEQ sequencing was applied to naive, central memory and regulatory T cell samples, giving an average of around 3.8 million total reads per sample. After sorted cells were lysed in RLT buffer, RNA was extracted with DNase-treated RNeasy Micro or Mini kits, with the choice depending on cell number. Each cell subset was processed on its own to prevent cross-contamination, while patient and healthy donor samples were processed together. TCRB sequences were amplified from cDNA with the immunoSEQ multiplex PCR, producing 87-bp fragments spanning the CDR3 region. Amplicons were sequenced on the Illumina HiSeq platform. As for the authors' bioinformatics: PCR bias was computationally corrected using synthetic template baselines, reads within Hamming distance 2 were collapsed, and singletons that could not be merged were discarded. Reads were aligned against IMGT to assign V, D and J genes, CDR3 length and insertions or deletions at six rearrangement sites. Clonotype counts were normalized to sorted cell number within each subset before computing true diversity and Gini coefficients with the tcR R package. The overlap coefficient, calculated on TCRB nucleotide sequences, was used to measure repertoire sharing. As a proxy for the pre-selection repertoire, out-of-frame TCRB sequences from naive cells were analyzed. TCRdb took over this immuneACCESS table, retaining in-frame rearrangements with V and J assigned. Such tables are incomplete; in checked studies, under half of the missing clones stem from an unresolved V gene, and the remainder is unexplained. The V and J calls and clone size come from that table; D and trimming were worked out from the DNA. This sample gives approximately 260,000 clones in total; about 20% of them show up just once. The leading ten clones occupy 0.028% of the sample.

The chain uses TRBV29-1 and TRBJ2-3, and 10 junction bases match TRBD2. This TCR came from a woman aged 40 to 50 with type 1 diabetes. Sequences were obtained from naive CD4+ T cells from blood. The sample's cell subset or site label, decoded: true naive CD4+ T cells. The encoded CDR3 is CSAGLALDTQYF. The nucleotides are TGCAGCGCGGGACTAGCGTTAGATACGCAGTATTTT.